This T cell receptor (beta chain) derives from a study of post-analysis software for immune sequencing data. The sample holds a few counts of this clonotype. Germline and junction disagree at one end, which may indicate a read error. cDNA libraries for TCR beta contained unique molecular identifiers. Via MiXCR, TCRdb re-called the PCR reads, giving one row per CDR3 protein. This table holds approximately 180,000 distinct CDR3 sequences, 25% to 35% found once. The receptor's source is a girl aged 10 to 17 with multiple sclerosis. Sequences were obtained from blood.

The DNA of the CDR3 is TGTGCCACCAGTTTCCCTAACAGGGAAGCCGTCGAAAAACTGTTTTTT. Protein: CATSFPNREAVEKLFF. The rearrangement uses TRBV28 and TRBJ1-4; weak D call: TRBD1 (6 bases). CDR3 size: 16 residues. The germline V gene has CDR1 MDHEN and CDR2 SYDVKM. Filled out from reference TRBV28 and TRBJ1-4, the complete variable domain reads DVKVTQSSRYLVKRTGEKVFLECVQDMDHENMFWYRQDPGLGLRLIYFSYDVKMKEKGDIPEGYSVSREKKERFSLILESASTNQTSMYLCATSFPNREAVEKLFFGSGTQLSVL.